These T cell receptor beta chains were read from a single sample in a study of OX40 agonist ivuxolimab in advanced cancers. The assay was immunoSEQ multiplex PCR, and TCRdb's table has in-frame clones only and misses some. Of 100,000 to 140,000 clones listed, 85% to 95% are singletons. The sequencing used CD4+ or CD8+ T cells sorted from blood, collected in a trial of the OX40 agonist ivuxolimab. These receptors were collected from an adult with an advanced solid tumor such as melanoma, head and neck, liver or kidney cancer. Each CDR3 is given with its conserved first and last residue. Each record gives: CDR3 protein, CDR3 DNA, J gene, D gene, V gene, clone size. D genes are given only for firm matches. The size field is filled for only some rows; it gives once, few, many or a size class.

CASSSPSGGTYNEQFF,TGTGCCAGCAGCTCTCCTAGCGGGGGGACCTACAATGAGCAGTTCTTC,TRBJ2-1,TRBD2,TRBV7-2,.
CASSSGDGNQPQHF,TGTGCCAGCAGTTCGGGCGATGGAAATCAGCCCCAGCATTTT,TRBJ1-5,.,TRBV6-1,.
CASSQGTRGETQYF,TGTGCCAGCAGCCAGGGGACGCGAGGGGAGACCCAGTACTTC,TRBJ2-5,.,TRBV14,.
CASSPPGANVLTF,TGCGCCAGCAGTCCCCCTGGGGCCAACGTCCTGACTTTC,TRBJ2-6,.,TRBV5-1,.
CASSHGQVDYGYTF,TGCGCCAGCAGCCATGGACAAGTCGACTATGGCTACACCTTC,TRBJ1-2,.,TRBV5-1,.
CASSQEIAGGTDTQYF,TGCGCCAGCAGCCAAGAAATAGCGGGAGGTACAGATACGCAGTATTTT,TRBJ2-3,TRBD2,TRBV4-3,.
CATKQGNTIYF,TGTGCCACCAAACAGGGAAACACCATATATTTT,TRBJ1-3,.,TRBV6-6,few
CASTTYSNQPQHF,TGTGCCAGTACCACCTATAGCAATCAGCCCCAGCATTTT,TRBJ1-5,.,TRBV19,.
CASRPSAGFYNEQFF,TGTGCCAGCAGACCGAGCGCGGGGTTCTACAATGAGCAGTTCTTC,TRBJ2-1,.,TRBV2,.
CASSEDTRNQPQHF,TGTGCCAGCAGCGAGGACACCCGGAATCAGCCCCAGCATTTT,TRBJ1-5,.,TRBV9,.
CAISDREDNEQFF,TGTGCCATCAGTGACAGGGAAGACAATGAGCAGTTCTTC,TRBJ2-1,.,TRBV10-3,.
CASSYSRSTGQETQYF,TGTGCCAGCAGTTACTCGAGGTCCACAGGCCAAGAGACCCAGTACTTC,TRBJ2-5,.,TRBV6-5,.
CASRLRGSEAFF,TGTGCCAGCAGGCTTAGGGGGAGTGAAGCTTTCTTT,TRBJ1-1,.,TRBV6-1,.
CASSSGRGGSWDEQFF,TGTGCCAGCAGCTCGGGCCGTGGCGGGAGTTGGGATGAGCAGTTCTTC,TRBJ2-1,TRBD2,TRBV7-3,.
CASSGGQGNEQYF,TGTGCCAGCAGTGGGGGACAGGGAAACGAGCAGTACTTC,TRBJ2-7,TRBD1,TRBV2,.
CASSRTGNTEAFF,TGTGCCAGCAGCCGGACAGGGAACACTGAAGCTTTCTTT,TRBJ1-1,TRBD1,TRBV6-4,.
CASSPDWGTQETQYF,TGTGCCAGCAGTCCCGATTGGGGAACCCAAGAGACCCAGTACTTC,TRBJ2-5,.,TRBV6-5,.
CASSLRADKETQYF,TGCGCCAGCAGCTTGAGGGCCGATAAAGAGACCCAGTACTTC,TRBJ2-5,.,TRBV5-1,.
CASSLAGGSSTDTQYF,TGCGCCAGCAGCTTGGCCGGGGGATCTTCCACAGATACGCAGTATTTT,TRBJ2-3,.,TRBV5-1,.
CASSLGGTAGITF,TGTGCCAGCAGCTTGGGAGGGACCGCTGGGATCACCTTC,TRBJ1-2,.,TRBV7-8,.
CASSLWTEVGHSPLHF,TGTGCCAGCAGTTTATGGACAGAGGTTGGGCATTCACCCCTCCACTTT,TRBJ1-6,.,TRBV27,.
CASRGPSYEQYF,TGTGCCAGCAGGGGGCCGTCCTACGAGCAGTACTTC,TRBJ2-7,.,TRBV28,.
CASSRGTTSNQPQHF,TGTGCCAGCTCACGCGGGACAACGAGCAATCAGCCCCAGCATTTT,TRBJ1-5,.,TRBV18,once
CASSSQRGGYNEQFF,TGTGCCAGCAGCTCCCAGCGGGGCGGCTACAATGAGCAGTTCTTC,TRBJ2-1,TRBD2,TRBV7-2,.
CASSPSTENTGELFF,TGTGCCAGCAGCCCATCGACTGAAAACACCGGGGAGCTGTTTTTT,TRBJ2-2,.,TRBV7-3,.
CASVPGGSSYNEQFF,TGTGCCAGCGTCCCAGGGGGTAGCTCCTACAATGAGCAGTTCTTC,TRBJ2-1,TRBD1,TRBV28,.
CASSLGDRGNTGELFF,TGTGCCAGCAGCTTAGGGGACAGGGGGAACACCGGGGAGCTGTTTTTT,TRBJ2-2,TRBD1,TRBV7-9,.
CASTLGPSGLYNEQFF,TGTGCCAGCACCCTAGGGCCTAGCGGGCTGTACAATGAGCAGTTCTTC,TRBJ2-1,TRBD2,TRBV5-8,.
CASSPSHGWNEQFF,TGTGCCAGCTCACCAAGCCACGGGTGGAATGAGCAGTTCTTC,TRBJ2-1,.,TRBV18,.
CAISESGNTEAFF,TGTGCCATCAGTGAGTCGGGGAACACTGAAGCTTTCTTT,TRBJ1-1,.,TRBV10-3,.
CASSEKFSGANEQFF,TGTGCCAGCAGCGAGAAGTTTTCAGGGGCGAATGAGCAGTTCTTC,TRBJ2-1,.,TRBV9,.
CASSHPRDRPSGLSSYEQYF,TGCGCCAGCAGTCACCCCAGGGACAGACCTTCGGGTCTCAGCTCCTACGAGCAGTACTTC,TRBJ2-7,TRBD1,TRBV23-1,few
CASSDGTSGRSSTDTQYF,TGTGCCAGCAGCGACGGGACTAGCGGGAGGTCGAGCACAGATACGCAGTATTTT,TRBJ2-3,TRBD2,TRBV11-3,.
CASSSGTGGGGNTIYF,TGTGCCAGCAGCTCCGGGACAGGGGGTGGTGGAAACACCATATATTTT,TRBJ1-3,TRBD1,TRBV5-6,.
CASSLGGTSYEQYF,TGTGCCAGCAGCTTAGGGGGAACATCCTACGAGCAGTACTTC,TRBJ2-7,.,TRBV11-3,.
CASSPGQEGQPQHF,TGTGCCAGCTCACCCGGACAGGAGGGACAGCCCCAGCATTTT,TRBJ1-5,TRBD1,TRBV18,once
CASSAGGTDTQYF,TGCGCCAGCAGCGCAGGGGGCACAGATACGCAGTATTTT,TRBJ2-3,.,TRBV5-1,.
CAISDQQGLNTEAFF,TGTGCCATCAGTGACCAACAGGGTCTGAACACTGAAGCTTTCTTT,TRBJ1-1,.,TRBV10-3,.
CASSQASGRSYEQYF,TGTGCCAGCAGCCAAGCTAGCGGGAGAAGCTACGAGCAGTACTTC,TRBJ2-7,TRBD2,TRBV14,.
CATQGGAGEQYF,TGTGCCACCCAAGGGGGGGCTGGTGAGCAGTACTTC,TRBJ2-7,.,TRBV10-3,.